The 31 T cell receptor beta chains listed next were all sequenced from one sample in a study of blood T cells in healthy people across ages. Next came a second PCR, run for roughly 6 to 11 cycles, which used a sample-barcoded 5' primer along with a J-beta primer mix. TCRdb re-called the 5' RACE reads with MiXCR, one entry per CDR3 protein. The sample consists of about 1,800,000 distinct CDR3 sequences, 28% of them appearing once. Sequenced sample: blood. These receptors all come from a woman in her 30s in good health.

Concerning this clonotype itself: A single base separates this from a much larger clone, so it may be a read error. This chain joins TRBV5-1 and TRBJ2-7; weak D call: TRBD1 (6 bases). V lost 3 bases and J 2 bases, leaving 12 bases between the germline ends. Germline values: CDR1 SGHRS, CDR2 YFSETQ. The CDR3 has 14 residues. The CDR3 protein is CASSWAQGPYEQYF. The CDR3 bases are TGCGCCAGCAGCTGGGCGCAGGGGCCCTACGAGCAGTACTTC.

The chain employs TRBV3-1 and TRBJ2-4; weak D call: TRBD1 (6 bases). Trimming pared 4 bases from V and 0 bases from J, leaving 22 bases between. Germline V gene lookup returns CDR1 LGHDT and CDR2 YNNKEL (reference sequence). The CDR3 extends over 19 amino acids. CDR3: CASSPRPDSINLAKNIQYF. The CDR3 bases are TGTGCCAGCAGCCCTCGACCGGACAGCATCAACCTAGCCAAAAACATTCAGTACTTC.

This chain uses TRBV27 with TRBJ2-1; 13 bases match TRBD2. CDR3 size: 16 residues. J was trimmed by 2 bases and V by 6 bases; bases with no gene match: 4. From germline, CDR1 is MNHEY and CDR2 SMNVEV (reference sequence). As DNA, the CDR3 is TGTGCCAGCAGCTCGGGACTAGCGGGACCCTACAATGAGCAGTTCTTC. This translates into CASSSGLAGPYNEQFF.

At least ten counts were recorded for this clonotype. The chain recombines TRBV7-3 with TRBJ2-1; no firm D call. CDR3 length equals 15 residues. Looked up from germline, CDR1 is SGHTA and CDR2 is FQGTGA. Trimming left V 0 bases short and J 3 bases short, with 9 bases between. The CDR3 DNA sequence: TGTGCCAGCAGCTTAACGCCAGATAGCTACAATGAGCAGTTCTTC. Translating it yields CASSLTPDSYNEQFF.

This clonotype was observed a few times. The chain links TRBV29-1 to TRBJ2-3; D gene ambiguous. V gave up 4 bases and J gave up 5 bases, with 7 bases separating them. There are 11 residues in the CDR3. Germline V gene lookup returns CDR1 SQVTM and CDR2 ANQGSEA. CDR3 protein: CSVADIDTQYF. The CDR3 DNA sequence: TGCAGCGTTGCTGACATAGATACGCAGTATTTT.

The chain recombines TRBV4-1 with TRBJ2-2; TRBD1 or TRBD2 may be the D gene (6 bases each). This CDR3 contains 17 residues. V lost 1 base to trimming and J lost 5 bases, with 17 bases between them. CDR1 and CDR2 from the germline V gene are MGHRA and YSYEKL. CDR3 DNA: TGCGCCAGCAGCCAAGCCGCCGGGGGCCGAGGGACCGGGGAGCTGTTTTTT. Residues: CASSQAAGGRGTGELFF.

This clonotype showed up many times. V is TRBV29-1 and J is TRBJ1-2, with 10 bases fitting TRBD1. J was trimmed by 4 bases and V by 7 bases; bases with no gene match: 9. The CDR3 sequence is 14 residues long. From germline, CDR1 is SQVTM and CDR2 ANQGSEA. The CDR3 here is CSANPGQGTYGYTF. The CDR3 nucleotides read TGCAGCGCAAATCCGGGACAGGGGACCTATGGCTACACCTTC.

The rearrangement uses TRBV21-1 and TRBJ2-4; the listed D gene, TRBD2, was not tested against the DNA. TRBV21-1 constitutes a pseudogene. The CDR3 is 19 amino acids. The DNA of the CDR3 is TGCGCCAGCAACGCCCCTAGCGGGGGCGACATCGGAGCCAAAAACATTCAGTACTTC. As protein: CASNAPSGGDIGAKNIQYF.

This clonotype turned up a few times. This chain's CDR3 is CATSREGTGALANYGYTF. CDR3 DNA: TGTGCCACCAGCAGAGAAGGAACAGGGGCGCTAGCTAACTATGGCTACACCTTC. J is TRBJ1-2 and V is TRBV15, with 7 bases lining up with TRBD1. This CDR3 region has 18 residues. Germline V gene data show CDR1 as LNHNV and CDR2 as YYDKDF (reference sequence). The V and J ends lost 0 bases and 0 bases, in that order; junction bases with no gene match: 10.

This clonotype occurred a few times. V gene TRBV27 combines with J gene TRBJ2-1; TRBD2 agrees at 7 bases. Germline CDR1 MNHEY, CDR2 SMNVEV (reference sequence). V trimming: 0 bases; J trimming: 0 bases; junction bases outside the gene matches: 5. CDR3 length equals 17 residues. The CDR3 DNA reads as TGTGCCAGCAGTTTATCAGCGGGGCTACGCTCCTACAATGAGCAGTTCTTC. Translating it yields CASSLSAGLRSYNEQFF.

There are many counts of this clonotype. The chain couples TRBV7-2 to TRBJ1-2; D is possibly TRBD1 (6 bases). The V end lost 5 bases, the J end lost 4 bases, and 17 bases lay between the germline ends. This CDR3 comprises 15 residues. CDR1 and CDR2 from the germline V gene are SGHTA and FQGNSA. CDR3 DNA: TGTGCCAGCAGCCCCCCCGGGTGGGGGCTCTATGGCTACACCTTC. Protein product: CASSPPGWGLYGYTF.

As concerns this clonotype: A much larger clone sits a single nucleotide away, making a read error possible. Since no conserved phenylalanine or tryptophan closes the CDR3, a read error is the likely cause. This sequence joins TRBV10-3 and TRBJ1-5; perhaps TRBD1 as D (5 bases). The V end was cut by 3 bases, the J end by 2 bases, with 17 bases between. The length of the CDR3 is 17 residues. CDR1 and CDR2 from the germline V gene are ENHRY and SYGVKD. CDR3 residues: CAISDGHPKGGNQPQHS. The CDR3, as DNA: TGTGCCATCAGTGATGGACACCCTAAAGGTGGCAATCAGCCCCAGCATTCT.

This clonotype was observed a few times. The V and J genes are TRBV7-2 and TRBJ2-1; 8 nucleotides line up with TRBD2. Germline values: CDR1 SGHTA, CDR2 FQGNSA. V lost 5 bases, J lost 3 bases, and 6 bases stayed unmatched. This CDR3 is 15 amino acids long. CDR3 sequence (DNA): TGTGCCAGCAGCCAGACTAGCGACGGCTACAATGAGCAGTTCTTC. Translated: CASSQTSDGYNEQFF.

A word on this clonotype: A much larger clone differs from this one at a single base, so this may be a read error. The rearrangement links TRBV20-1 to TRBJ2-7; 9 nucleotides line up with TRBD2. Germline CDR1 DFQATT, CDR2 SNEGSKA (reference sequence). The CDR3 is made up of 13 amino acids. The CDR3 region is CGALASGNIEQYF. The DNA for the CDR3 is TGCGGTGCGTTAGCTAGCGGGAACATCGAGCAGTACTTC.

Points on this clonotype: Relative to the germline gene, one junction end is altered; a read error may explain this. The CDR3 region is CNAAKGQIHTFF. The CDR3 DNA follows: TGCAATGCTGCAAAGGGACAGATCCACACTTTCTTT. The V and J genes are TRBV20-1 and TRBJ1-1; the match to TRBD1 covers 7 bases. CDR1 and CDR2 from the germline V gene are DFQATT and SNEGSKA (reference sequence). There are 12 residues in the CDR3.

There are many counts of this clonotype. The chain joins TRBV18 to TRBJ2-5; D is undetermined. Trimming took 2 bases from V and 3 from J, leaving 7 bases between them. The CDR3 is made up of 13 amino acids. Germline CDR1 and CDR2: KGHSH and LQKENI. The CDR3 DNA reads as TGTGCCAGCTCACCAACCTCGAAAGAGACCCAGTACTTC. Translated: CASSPTSKETQYF.

The table lists this clonotype with many counts. The chain uses TRBV5-1 and TRBJ2-7; D perhaps matches TRBD2 (5 bases). The length of the CDR3 is 13 residues. V was shortened by 1 base and J by 5 bases, with 10 bases between the two germline ends. Germline V gene sequence: CDR1 SGHRS, CDR2 YFSETQ. The CDR3 spells CASSLQEGDEQYF. CDR3 nucleotide sequence: TGCGCCAGCAGCTTGCAAGAGGGAGACGAGCAGTACTTC.

In the case of this clonotype: A much more abundant neighbour one base away suggests this may be a read error. The chain has TRBV5-1 and TRBJ1-2, with a possible D match to TRBD1 (5 bases). CDR1 is SGHRS and CDR2 is YFSETQ in the germline V gene. This CDR3 region has 15 residues. V lost 4 bases and J 8 bases, leaving 21 bases between the germline ends. CDR3 sequence (DNA): TGCGCCAGCAGCGTGGACGGGGCTTCGGTAGGAGGCTACACCTTC. This codes for CASSVDGASVGGYTF.

The rearrangement uses TRBV6-1 and TRBJ1-2; D call uncertain. The CDR3 contains 16 residues. The V gene's germline CDR1 is MNHNS and CDR2 SASEGT. Trimming stripped 1 base from V and 6 bases from J, with 18 bases between. Here the CDR3 reads CASSEGAVRATDGYTF. The CDR3 nucleotides are TGTGCCAGCAGTGAAGGTGCGGTGCGAGCGACTGATGGCTACACCTTC.

The rearrangement links TRBV5-4 to TRBJ2-7; 8 nucleotides agree with TRBD2. Germline V gene sequence: CDR1 SGHNT, CDR2 YYREEE (reference sequence). The CDR3 is made up of 15 amino acids. J gave up 3 bases and V 3 bases, and 8 bases lay outside the gene matches. This chain's CDR3 is CASSSTGTRLYEQYF. The CDR3 DNA sequence: TGTGCCAGCAGCTCCACCGGGACTAGACTCTACGAGCAGTACTTC.

The gene calls are TRBV9 and TRBJ2-7; TRBD1 agrees at 7 bases. The CDR3 has 12 amino acids. Germline V gene sequence: CDR1 SGDLS, CDR2 YYNGEE. Trimming removed 0 bases from V and 10 bases from J; junction bases left unmatched: 4. This CDR3 is CASSVDRGKQYF. CDR3 DNA sequence: TGTGCCAGCAGCGTAGACAGGGGTAAACAGTACTTC.

The gene calls are TRBV19 and TRBJ2-7; possibly TRBD1 for D (6 bases). Trimming removed 5 bases at V and 3 bases at J, with 11 bases between. The CDR3 length is 13 residues. Germline V gives CDR1 LNHDA, CDR2 SQIVND (reference sequence). The CDR3 loop reads CASSDDRRYEQYF. CDR3 sequence (DNA): TGTGCCAGTAGTGATGACAGGCGCTACGAGCAGTACTTC.

Only a few counts were recorded for this clonotype. Relative to the germline gene, one junction end is altered; a read error may explain this. The J gene is TRBJ2-1, the V gene TRBV10-3; the match to TRBD2 covers 12 bases. CDR1 ENHRY and CDR2 SYGVKD come from the germline V gene. The CDR3 loop spans 15 amino acids. The CDR3 reads CAIGDPSGGAYEQFF. The CDR3 DNA sequence: TGTGCCATCGGTGACCCTAGCGGGGGGGCATATGAGCAGTTCTTC.

The sample holds a few counts of this clonotype. The V gene is TRBV24-1, the J gene TRBJ2-4; D remains ambiguous. V dropped 12 bases and J dropped 4 bases, with 18 bases sitting between them. The germline CDR1 and CDR2 sequences are KGHDR and SFDVKD. This CDR3 region has 14 residues. The CDR3 sequence: CASGGPPPKNIQYF. In nucleotides, the CDR3 is TGTGCCTCAGGCGGACCACCTCCAAAAAACATTCAGTACTTC.

The chain couples TRBV5-6 to TRBJ2-3; a weak D match, TRBD1 (6 bases). Per the germline V gene, CDR1 is SGHDT and CDR2 is YYEEEE. V dropped 0 bases and J dropped 9 bases, with 14 bases sitting between them. This CDR3 has 14 residues. CDR3 nucleotide sequence: TGTGCCAGCAGCTTGGGAGGGGGTTCGGCGACGCAGTATTTT. As protein: CASSLGGGSATQYF.

A note on this clonotype: Since a much larger clone is just one base distant, this may be a read error. This chain uses TRBV7-6 with TRBJ2-1; D remains ambiguous. TRBJ2-7 explains the end of the DNA better; the J call may be wrong. CDR1 is SGHVS, CDR2 FNYEAQ, per germline. The CDR3 sequence is 15 residues long. The DNA for the CDR3 is TGTGCCAGCTCCGAGACTTACAGCTCCTACAATGAGCAGTACTTC. It yields the protein CASSETYSSYNEQYF.

This clonotype has ten or more counts. The V gene is TRBV20-1, the J gene TRBJ2-7; D not certain. Trimming shortened V by 5 bases and J by 5 bases, and 13 bases separated the two germline ends. The CDR3 is 12 residues long. Germline V gene sequence: CDR1 DFQATT, CDR2 SNEGSKA (reference sequence). In nucleotides, the CDR3 is TGCAGTGCTGGTCCCTCGGGCCACGAGCAGTACTTC. It is translated as CSAGPSGHEQYF.

This clonotype was recorded at least ten times. The chain is built from TRBV29-1 and TRBJ2-6; perhaps TRBD1 as D (6 bases). The CDR3 loop spans 15 amino acids. The ends were cut back, 6 bases at V and 0 bases at J, with 12 bases in the middle. The germline V gene encodes CDR1 SQVTM and CDR2 ANQGSEA. This chain's CDR3 is CSVAKGGSGANVLTF. The CDR3 bases are TGCAGCGTGGCCAAAGGGGGCTCTGGGGCCAACGTCCTGACTTTC.

This clonotype showed up many times. CDR3 region: CSAGFHGTEAFF. The DNA for the CDR3 is TGCAGCGCCGGGTTCCACGGGACTGAAGCTTTCTTT. The V gene is TRBV29-1, the J gene TRBJ1-1; unclear D gene. Trimming cost V 7 bases and J 5 bases, with 14 bases left between them. The CDR3 has 12 amino acids. Germline V gene lookup returns CDR1 SQVTM and CDR2 ANQGSEA.

The rearrangement links TRBV28 to TRBJ2-3, with TRBD1 matching 8 bases. The germline V gene encodes CDR1 MDHEN and CDR2 SYDVKM. The CDR3 has 16 amino acids. J gave up 2 bases and V 4 bases, and 8 bases lay outside the gene matches. As DNA, the CDR3 is TGTGCCAGCAGTTATCGACAGGGGCCCCCCACAGATACGCAGTATTTT. Amino acids: CASSYRQGPPTDTQYF.

The chain links TRBV27 to TRBJ2-4; 13 bases map to TRBD2. The J call is in doubt because the DNA end fits TRBJ2-7 better. CDR1 is MNHEY, CDR2 SMNVEV, per germline (reference sequence). The CDR3 runs to 12 residues. DNA of the CDR3: TGTGCCAATACTAGCGGGAGGGACGAGCAGTACTTC. Protein product: CANTSGRDEQYF.